A few counts support the clone carrying this TCR beta chain. What it binds is unknown. The data were taken from a study of T cell responses to AZD1222 COVID-19 vaccine. Findings and caveats of the study: Possibly, clonal diversity was underestimated; donors were largely white British and included more females. Dominant CD4 TCR responses targeted spike regions 160-218 and 743-854. Nearly half of unique spike-specific TCRs reportedly avoided B.1.351 and B.1.1.7 mutated regions.

Profiled with immunoSEQ multiplex PCR; TCRdb holds only in-frame clones, not every one. Of 100,000 or so clones in the sample, around 87% were seen once. Pooled samples include second doses given at about 4 or 12 weeks. The CDR3 extends over 14 amino acids. Germline CDR1 reads MNHEY; CDR2 reads SMNVEV (reference sequence). V lost 4 bases, J lost 0 bases, and 10 bases lay in between. The sequence derives from an adult who received the AZD1222 COVID-19 vaccine. The chain couples TRBV27 to TRBJ2-7; D may match TRBD1 or TRBD2 (5 bases each). Sequenced here: peripheral blood, sampled 28 days after the second AZD1222 dose. Here the CDR3 DNA reads TGTGCCAGCAGTTCCGGGACGGACTCCTACGAGCAGTACTTC. Its protein product is CASSSGTDSYEQYF.